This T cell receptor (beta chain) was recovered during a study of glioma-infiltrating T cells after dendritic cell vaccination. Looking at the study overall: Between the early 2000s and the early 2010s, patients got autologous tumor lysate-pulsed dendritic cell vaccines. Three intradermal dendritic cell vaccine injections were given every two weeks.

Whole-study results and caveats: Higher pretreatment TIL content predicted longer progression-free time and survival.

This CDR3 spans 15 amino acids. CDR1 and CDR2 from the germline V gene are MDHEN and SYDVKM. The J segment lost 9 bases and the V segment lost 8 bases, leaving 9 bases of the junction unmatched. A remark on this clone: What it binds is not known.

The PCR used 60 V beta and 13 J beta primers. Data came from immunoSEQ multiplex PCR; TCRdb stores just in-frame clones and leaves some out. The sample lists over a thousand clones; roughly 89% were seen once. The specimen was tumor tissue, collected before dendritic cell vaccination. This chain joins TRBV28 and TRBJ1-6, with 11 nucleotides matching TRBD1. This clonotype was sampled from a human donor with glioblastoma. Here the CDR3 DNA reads TGTGCCAGCGTATCGGACAGGGGGCTCGGTTCACCCCTCCACTTT. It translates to CASVSDRGLGSPLHF.